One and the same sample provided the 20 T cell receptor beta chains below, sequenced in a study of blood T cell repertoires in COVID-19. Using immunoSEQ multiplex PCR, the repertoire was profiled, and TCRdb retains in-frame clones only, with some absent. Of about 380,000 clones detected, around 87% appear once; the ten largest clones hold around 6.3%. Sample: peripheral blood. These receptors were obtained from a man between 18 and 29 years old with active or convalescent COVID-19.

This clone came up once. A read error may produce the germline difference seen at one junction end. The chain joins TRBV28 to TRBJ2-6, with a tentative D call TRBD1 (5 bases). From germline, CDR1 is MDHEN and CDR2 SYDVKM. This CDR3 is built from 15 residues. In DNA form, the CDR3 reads TGTGCCAGCAGTTTACACTACTCTGGGGCCAACGTGCTGACTTTC. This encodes CASSLHYSGANVLTF.

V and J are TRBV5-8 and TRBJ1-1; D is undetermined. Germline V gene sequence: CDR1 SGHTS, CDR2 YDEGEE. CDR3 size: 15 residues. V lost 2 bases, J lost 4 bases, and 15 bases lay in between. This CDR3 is CASSFHSTEGTEAFF. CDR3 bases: TGTGCCAGCAGCTTTCATTCGACCGAGGGCACTGAAGCTTTCTTT.

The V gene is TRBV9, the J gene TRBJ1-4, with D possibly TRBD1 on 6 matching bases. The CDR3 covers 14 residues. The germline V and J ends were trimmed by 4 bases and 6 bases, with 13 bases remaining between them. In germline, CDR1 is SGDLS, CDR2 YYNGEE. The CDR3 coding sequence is TGTGCCAGCAGCAAAGGGGGGGAGGATGAAAAACTGTTTTTT. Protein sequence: CASSKGGEDEKLFF. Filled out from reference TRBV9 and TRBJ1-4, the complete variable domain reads DSGVTQTPKHLITATGQRVTLRCSPRSGDLSVYWYQQSLDQGLQFLIQYYNGEERAKGNILERFSAQQFPDLHSELNLSSLELGDSALYFCASSKGGEDEKLFFGSGTQLSVL.

For the CDR3, the DNA is TGTGCCAGCAGCCATGAAACCGGGACAGGGGCACCCTACGAGCAGTACTTC. It translates to CASSHETGTGAPYEQYF. This sequence joins TRBV14 and TRBJ2-7; 10 nucleotides agree with TRBD1. The CDR3 is 17 amino acids. Germline CDR1 reads SGHDN; CDR2 reads FVKESK. Unmatched junction bases numbered 10, after V lost 3 bases and J lost 2 bases.

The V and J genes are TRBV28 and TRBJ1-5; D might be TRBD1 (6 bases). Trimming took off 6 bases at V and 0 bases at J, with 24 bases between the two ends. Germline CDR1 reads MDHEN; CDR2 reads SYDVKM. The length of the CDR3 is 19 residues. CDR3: CASSLDRRKNLYSNQPQHF. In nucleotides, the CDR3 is TGTGCCAGCAGCCTTGACAGGCGAAAAAACCTTTATAGCAATCAGCCCCAGCATTTT.

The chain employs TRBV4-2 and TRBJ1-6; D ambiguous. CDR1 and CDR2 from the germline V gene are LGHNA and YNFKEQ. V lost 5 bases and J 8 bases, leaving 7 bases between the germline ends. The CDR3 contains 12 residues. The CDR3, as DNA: TGTGCCAGCAGCATCGGGGATTCACCCCTCCACTTT. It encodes CASSIGDSPLHF.

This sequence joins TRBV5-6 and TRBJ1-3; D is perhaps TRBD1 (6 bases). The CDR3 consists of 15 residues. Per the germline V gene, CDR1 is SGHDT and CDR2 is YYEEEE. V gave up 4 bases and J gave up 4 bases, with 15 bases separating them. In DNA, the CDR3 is TGTGCCAGCAGCCCGGCAGGGGCGAAAGGAAACACCATATATTTT. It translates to CASSPAGAKGNTIYF.

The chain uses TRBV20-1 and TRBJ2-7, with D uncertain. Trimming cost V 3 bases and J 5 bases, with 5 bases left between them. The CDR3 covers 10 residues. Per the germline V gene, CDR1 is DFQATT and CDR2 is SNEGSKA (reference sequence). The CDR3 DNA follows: TGCAGTGCTAGGGTAGACGAGCAGTACTTC. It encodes CSARVDEQYF.

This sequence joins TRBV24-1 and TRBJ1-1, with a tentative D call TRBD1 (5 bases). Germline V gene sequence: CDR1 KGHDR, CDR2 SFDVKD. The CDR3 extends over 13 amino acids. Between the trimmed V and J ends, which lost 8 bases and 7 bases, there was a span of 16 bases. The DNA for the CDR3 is TGTGCCACCACCCCAGACAGAATCAGTGAAGCTTTCTTT. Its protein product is CATTPDRISEAFF.

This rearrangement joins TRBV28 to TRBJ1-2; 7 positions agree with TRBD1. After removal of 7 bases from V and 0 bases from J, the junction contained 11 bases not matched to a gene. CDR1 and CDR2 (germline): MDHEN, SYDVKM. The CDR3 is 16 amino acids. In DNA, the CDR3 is TGTGCCAGCAACCATGGAGGGGGCGCTACTAACTATGGCTACACCTTC. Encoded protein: CASNHGGGATNYGYTF.

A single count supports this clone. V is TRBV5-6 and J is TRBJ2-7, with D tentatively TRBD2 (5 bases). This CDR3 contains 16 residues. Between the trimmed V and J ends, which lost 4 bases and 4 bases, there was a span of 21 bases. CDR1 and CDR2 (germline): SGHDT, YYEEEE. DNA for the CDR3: TGTGCCAGCAGCCTAATTGGGGAGCGGACCTCTTACGAGCAGTACTTC. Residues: CASSLIGERTSYEQYF.

The CDR3 DNA reads TGTGCCAGCAGTGATGGCGGCCTTGGGGAAAAACTGTTTTTT. Amino acids: CASSDGGLGEKLFF. The J gene is TRBJ1-4, the V gene TRBV25-1; D ambiguous. Germline V gene sequence: CDR1 MGHDK, CDR2 SYGVNS. CDR3 length: 14 amino acids. Trimming removed 3 bases at V and 8 bases at J, with 13 bases between.

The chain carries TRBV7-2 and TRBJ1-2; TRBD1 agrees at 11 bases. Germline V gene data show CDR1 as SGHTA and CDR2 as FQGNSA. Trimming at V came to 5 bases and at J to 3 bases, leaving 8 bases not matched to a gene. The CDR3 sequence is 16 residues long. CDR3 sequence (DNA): TGTGCCAGCAGCACCCGGACAGGGGGCGGTTACTATGGCTACACCTTC. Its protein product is CASSTRTGGGYYGYTF.

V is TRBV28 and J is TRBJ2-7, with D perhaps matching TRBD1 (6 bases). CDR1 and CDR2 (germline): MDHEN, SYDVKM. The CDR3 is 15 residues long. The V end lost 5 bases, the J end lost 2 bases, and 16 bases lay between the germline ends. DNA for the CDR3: TGTGCCAGCAGTCTTGACCGACAGGCTACCTACGAGCAGTACTTC. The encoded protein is CASSLDRQATYEQYF.

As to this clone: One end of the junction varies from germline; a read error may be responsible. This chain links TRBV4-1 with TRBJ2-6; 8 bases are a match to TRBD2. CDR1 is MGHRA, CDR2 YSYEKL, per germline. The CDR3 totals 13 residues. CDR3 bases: TGCGCCAGCAGGTCGGGGGGGGCCAACGTGCTGACTTTC. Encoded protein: CASRSGGANVLTF.

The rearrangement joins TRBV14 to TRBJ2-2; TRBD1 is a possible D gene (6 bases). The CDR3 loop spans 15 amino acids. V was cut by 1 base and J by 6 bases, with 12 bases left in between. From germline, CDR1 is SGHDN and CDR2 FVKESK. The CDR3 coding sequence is TGTGCCAGCAGCCAAGCCCTCCAGGGGTCCGGGGAGCTGTTTTTT. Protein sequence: CASSQALQGSGELFF.

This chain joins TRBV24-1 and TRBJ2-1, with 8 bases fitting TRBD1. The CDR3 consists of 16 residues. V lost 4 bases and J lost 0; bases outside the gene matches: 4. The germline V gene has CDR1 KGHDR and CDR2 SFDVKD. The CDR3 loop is CATSDPTGGSYNEQFF. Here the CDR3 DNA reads TGTGCCACCAGTGACCCTACAGGGGGCTCCTACAATGAGCAGTTCTTC.

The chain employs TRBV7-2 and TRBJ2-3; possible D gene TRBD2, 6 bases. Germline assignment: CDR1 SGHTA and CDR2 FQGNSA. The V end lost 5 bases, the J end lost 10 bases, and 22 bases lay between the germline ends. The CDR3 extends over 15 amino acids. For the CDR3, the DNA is TGTGCCAGCAGCGAAGGAGGGACGGGACGCTTTTCGCAGTATTTT. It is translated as CASSEGGTGRFSQYF.

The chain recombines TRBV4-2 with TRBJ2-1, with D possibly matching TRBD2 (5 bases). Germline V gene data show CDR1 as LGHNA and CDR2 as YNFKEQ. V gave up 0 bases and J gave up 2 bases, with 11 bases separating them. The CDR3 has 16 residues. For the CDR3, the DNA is TGTGCCAGCAGCCAAGATCCCGGGGTGGCCTACAATGAGCAGTTCTTC. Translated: CASSQDPGVAYNEQFF.

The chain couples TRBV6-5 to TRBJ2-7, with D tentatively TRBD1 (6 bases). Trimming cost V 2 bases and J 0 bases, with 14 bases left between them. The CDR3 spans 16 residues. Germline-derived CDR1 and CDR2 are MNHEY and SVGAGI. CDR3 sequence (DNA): TGTGCCAGCAGTTACAGAACGACAGGCCCCTCCTACGAGCAGTACTTC. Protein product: CASSYRTTGPSYEQYF.